This is a list of T cell receptor beta chains from one sample in a study of tumor-infiltrating lymphocytes in localized non-small cell lung cancer. Only in-frame clones appear in the TCRdb table, and some are missing; sequencing was by immunoSEQ multiplex PCR. The profile shows under 25,000 clones, 60% to 75% of them singletons. The sample was lung tumor tissue. These receptors came from a human donor with non-small cell lung cancer. Each CDR3 is given with its conserved first and last residue. The D gene is left open where the match is weak. Size is stated for part of the rows, as once, few or many counts, or as a class when the clone is expanded.

TRBJ2-6,TRBV21-1,-,-,CASSLEGTSGANVLTF,TGTGCCAGCAGCCTCGAGGGAACCTCTGGGGCCAACGTCCTGACTTTC
TRBJ2-1,TRBV9,-,-,CASSVDTGSYNEQFF,TGTGCCAGCAGCGTAGATACAGGGTCCTACAATGAGCAGTTCTTC
TRBJ2-7,TRBV9,-,-,CASSVGGVGGYEQYF,TGTGCCAGCAGCGTAGGCGGGGTGGGGGGTTACGAGCAGTACTTC
TRBJ2-7,TRBV14,TRBD1,once,CASSRDRVSSYEQYF,TGTGCCAGTTCTCGGGACAGGGTGAGCTCCTACGAGCAGTACTTC
TRBJ2-3,TRBV15,-,-,CATSREYGFNTDTQYF,TGTGCCACCAGCAGAGAATACGGGTTCAACACAGATACGCAGTATTTT
TRBJ2-7,TRBV20-1,-,-,CSALRLYEQYF,TGCAGTGCTCTGAGGCTCTACGAGCAGTACTTC
TRBJ2-6,TRBV6-5,-,-,CASLISGANVLTF,TGTGCCAGCCTGATCTCTGGGGCCAACGTCCTGACTTTC
TRBJ1-2,TRBV6-6,TRBD1,-,CASSYSRGQGYTF,TGTGCCAGCAGTTACTCCAGGGGGCAAGGCTACACCTTC
TRBJ2-2,TRBV7-9,TRBD1,-,CASSRMWTGGQRELFF,TGTGCCAGCAGCCGAATGTGGACAGGGGGTCAACGGGAGCTGTTTTTT
TRBJ2-7,TRBV28,-,-,CASSDLPARGPYEQYF,TGTGCCAGCAGTGACCTCCCGGCCAGGGGCCCCTACGAGCAGTACTTC
TRBJ2-3,TRBV27,TRBD2,-,CASSSSGLAGADTQYF,TGTGCCAGCAGTTCCTCCGGACTAGCTGGTGCAGATACGCAGTATTTT
TRBJ1-1,TRBV10-2,-,-,CASSEAENTEAFF,TGCGCCAGCAGTGAGGCAGAGAACACTGAAGCTTTCTTT
TRBJ2-1,TRBV19,TRBD1,-,CASSASTGNEQFF,TGTGCCAGTAGTGCCTCGACAGGGAATGAGCAGTTCTTC
TRBJ1-2,TRBV2,-,-,CASREDSLNYGYTF,TGTGCCAGCAGGGAAGACAGCTTGAACTATGGCTACACCTTC
TRBJ2-1,TRBV6-5,-,-,CASSYGQGGSYNEQFF,TGTGCCAGCAGTTATGGGCAGGGCGGGTCCTACAATGAGCAGTTCTTC
TRBJ2-1,TRBV7-3,-,-,CASSSGTPTYNEQFF,TGTGCCAGCAGCTCCGGGACACCGACCTACAATGAGCAGTTCTTC
TRBJ2-7,TRBV7-3,-,few,CASAEGSGSYEQYF,TGTGCCTCAGCAGAAGGGTCGGGCTCCTACGAGCAGTACTTC